This T cell receptor (beta chain) is from a study of early T cells in non-severe SARS-CoV-2 infection. Each cDNA molecule carried a unique molecular identifier. MiXCR, run by TCRdb on the 5' RACE reads, gives a single entry per CDR3 protein. The sample contains under 75,000 distinct CDR3 sequences, about an eighth of which appear only once. The CDR3 runs to 14 residues. The V gene's germline CDR1 is SQVTM and CDR2 ANQGSEA. Trimming removed 2 bases at V and 1 base at J, with 11 bases between. The sample comprised whole blood. The J gene is TRBJ1-1, the V gene TRBV29-1; D remains unclear. The receptor was derived from an adult who was a healthcare worker with PCR-confirmed SARS-CoV-2 infection or an uninfected control (not recorded which). CDR3 sequence (DNA): TGCAGCGTTGAAAGAGGAGTAGGGAACACTGAAGCTTTCTTT. Translation gives CSVERGVGNTEAFF. Full variable domain (missing parts from reference TRBV29-1 and TRBJ1-1): SAVISQKPSRDICQRGTSLTIQCQVDSQVTMMFWYRQQPGQSLTLIATANQGSEATYESGFVIDKFPISRPNLTFSTLTVSNMSPEDSSIYLCSVERGVGNTEAFFGQGTRLTVV.